This T cell receptor beta chain derives from a study of a mutant IDH1 vaccine in newly diagnosed glioma. Across the study: A roughly 60% male, about 38% female split and a mean age of around 37 years characterized treated patients.

Time point reported: baseline, week 1 (first vaccination visit). Treatment in this sample: pre-vaccination baseline after standard-of-care therapy. Sequenced by immunoSEQ multiplex PCR; TCRdb stores in-frame clones only, minus some. Of about 92,000 clones in the sample, about 83% were seen once. CDR3 length: 11 amino acids. The germline V and J ends were trimmed by 3 bases and 14 bases, with 13 bases remaining between them. Germline values: CDR1 DFQATT, CDR2 SNEGSKA (reference sequence). This sample comprised PBMCs, obtained from a glioma patient treated with radiotherapy, temozolomide or both. This sequence joins TRBV20-1 and TRBJ1-4; D unresolved. The TCR sequence derives from a woman between 50 and 59 years old with glioma. The CDR3 nucleotides read TGCAGTGCTAGGGGGTCCGGAGGGCTGTTTTTT. This translates into CSARGSGGLFF.